The 7 T cell receptor beta chains listed next were all sequenced from one sample in a study of blood T cells in healthy people across ages. Combining a sample-barcoded 5' primer with a J-beta primer mix, a second PCR ran for about 7 to 12 cycles. TCRdb independently ran MiXCR on the 5' RACE reads; one entry per CDR3 protein. The sample lists over 1.5 million distinct CDR3 sequences; approximately 50% were seen once. Input material: blood. These receptors were obtained from a woman aged 40 to 50 in good health.

The chain recombines TRBV9 with TRBJ2-7, with 12 nucleotides matching TRBD1. Trimming cost V 3 bases and J 4 bases; bases outside gene matches: 5. This CDR3 has 15 amino acids. Per germline, CDR1 SGDLS and CDR2 YYNGEE. The CDR3: CASSAGTGGGYEQYF. CDR3 sequence (DNA): TGTGCCAGCAGCGCAGGGACAGGGGGCGGGTACGAGCAGTACTTC.

The chain is built from TRBV14 and TRBJ2-7; D may be TRBD1 (7 bases). The CDR3 extends over 15 amino acids. Germline CDR1 and CDR2: SGHDN and FVKESK. The V end lost 5 bases, the J end lost 2 bases, and 16 bases lay between the germline ends. The CDR3 loop is CASSAGQTVTYEQYF. The CDR3 DNA is TGTGCCAGCAGCGCGGGACAGACCGTTACCTACGAGCAGTACTTC.

This clonotype was counted between two and nine times. V gene TRBV7-9 combines with J gene TRBJ1-2; a weak D match, TRBD1 (5 bases). The CDR3 covers 16 residues. CDR1 is SEHNR, CDR2 FQNEAQ, per germline (reference sequence). The V end lost 5 bases, the J end lost 2 bases, and 18 bases lay between the germline ends. The CDR3 sequence: CASSPMTDTRNYGYTF. The CDR3 DNA reads TGTGCCAGCAGCCCCATGACAGACACCCGAAACTATGGCTACACCTTC.

The CDR3 loop reads CASSLEVLRGKETQYF. CDR3 DNA: TGTGCCAGCAGTTTGGAGGTGTTGAGGGGCAAAGAGACCCAGTACTTC. The gene calls are TRBV7-2 and TRBJ2-5; D possibly uses TRBD1 or TRBD2 (5 bases each). The CDR3 contains 16 residues. V was trimmed by 6 bases and J by 3 bases, leaving 20 bases between them. Looked up from germline, CDR1 is SGHTA and CDR2 is FQGNSA.

There are a few counts of this clonotype. The rearrangement joins TRBV7-2 to TRBJ2-3; 7 bases are shared with TRBD2. CDR1 and CDR2 from the germline V gene are SGHTA and FQGNSA. The CDR3 covers 11 residues. J gave up 12 bases and V 5 bases, and 5 bases lay outside the gene matches. The CDR3: CASSRGDSQYF. DNA of the CDR3: TGTGCCAGCAGCCGGGGGGACTCTCAGTATTTT.

V and J are TRBV20-1 and TRBJ2-3, with D unresolved. The germline V and J ends were trimmed by 2 bases and 1 base, with 16 bases remaining between them. The CDR3 has 16 residues. Germline values: CDR1 DFQATT, CDR2 SNEGSKA (reference sequence). The CDR3 sequence is CSARRVAQRGTDTQYF. CDR3 nucleotides: TGCAGTGCTAGAAGAGTGGCCCAGCGTGGCACAGATACGCAGTATTTT.

This clonotype was found a few times. CDR3 in amino acids: CASSYGLAPYEQYF. CDR3 nucleotides: TGTGCCAGCAGCTACGGACTAGCACCCTACGAGCAGTACTTC. The V gene is TRBV7-2, the J gene TRBJ2-7, with 8 positions matching TRBD2. The ends lost 4 bases at V and 2 bases at J; junction bases unmatched: 4. The CDR3 extends over 14 amino acids. From germline, CDR1 is SGHTA and CDR2 FQGNSA.